The 30 T cell receptor beta chains below all came from one sample that was sequenced in a study of shared clonotypes between healthy human individuals. Libraries were prepared by immunoSEQ multiplex PCR; TCRdb keeps only in-frame clonotypes and omits some of them. Among some 2,000,000 clones listed, over 85% were seen once. CD45RO negativity and positive selection for CCR7 defined naive CD8 cells, a population that excluded terminally differentiated effector memory CD45RA+ cells. The sample was naive CD8+ T cells sorted from blood. These receptors were obtained from a man in his late teens or twenties in good health.

In nucleotides, the CDR3 is TGTGCCAGCTCACCGTATCGGGCGGCAGCGGACTATGGCTACACCTTC. It encodes CASSPYRAAADYGYTF. The V call is TRBV18, the J call TRBJ1-2; no clear D gene. The CDR3 is 16 amino acids. Germline values: CDR1 KGHSH, CDR2 LQKENI. V lost 3 bases and J 3 bases, leaving 17 bases between the germline ends.

The J gene is TRBJ1-1, the V gene TRBV28, with D unresolved. This CDR3 has 14 amino acids. Trimming left V 6 bases short and J 3 bases short, with 14 bases between. Germline V lookup: CDR1 MDHEN, CDR2 SYDVKM. This CDR3 is CASRRTVVDTEAFF. The CDR3 bases are TGTGCCAGCAGGCGGACGGTGGTGGACACTGAAGCTTTCTTT.

The rearrangement links TRBV5-4 to TRBJ2-7; 9 nucleotides match TRBD1. From germline, CDR1 is SGHNT and CDR2 YYREEE (reference sequence). Trimming cost V 2 bases and J 6 bases; bases outside gene matches: 6. The CDR3 extends over 14 amino acids. In DNA form, the CDR3 reads TGTGCCAGCAGCTTACCGGGACAGGGTTTCGAGCAGTACTTC. As protein: CASSLPGQGFEQYF.

CDR3 sequence reads: CASSYLGAVVVEQYF. For the CDR3, the DNA is TGTGCCAGCAGCTACCTCGGGGCAGTGGTGGTCGAGCAGTACTTC. The genes are TRBV7-9 and TRBJ2-7; D possibly uses TRBD1 or TRBD2 (5 bases each). V gave up 4 bases and J gave up 6 bases, with 19 bases separating them. This CDR3 contains 15 residues. Germline CDR1 and CDR2: SEHNR and FQNEAQ (reference sequence).

This chain's CDR3 is CASSDDPGQVYYGYTF. In nucleotides, the CDR3 is TGTGCCAGCAGCGACGATCCGGGACAGGTGTACTATGGCTACACCTTC. This rearrangement joins TRBV9 to TRBJ1-2, with 8 bases fitting TRBD1. Germline CDR1 SGDLS, CDR2 YYNGEE. J was trimmed by 3 bases and V by 3 bases; bases with no gene match: 10. CDR3 size: 16 residues.

The chain couples TRBV6-5 to TRBJ1-1; D remains ambiguous. Looked up from germline, CDR1 is MNHEY and CDR2 is SVGAGI. Between the trimmed V and J ends, which lost 8 bases and 1 base, there was a span of 11 bases. The CDR3 loop spans 13 amino acids. The DNA of the CDR3 is TGTGCCAGCTCCGCTGGCCCGAACACTGAAGCTTTCTTT. Its translation is CASSAGPNTEAFF.

The chain combines TRBV30 with TRBJ1-5; the D gene is possibly TRBD1 (6 bases). CDR3 size: 14 residues. Germline-derived CDR1 and CDR2 are GTSNPN and SVGIG (reference sequence). With 5 bases removed from V and 1 base from J, the gap between germline ends came to 12 bases. CDR3 bases: TGTGCCTGGGGGGGGCTGTCGAGCAATCAGCCCCAGCATTTT. Protein sequence: CAWGGLSSNQPQHF.

The chain is built from TRBV19 and TRBJ2-4; D remains unclear. The CDR3 has 16 residues. CDR1 is LNHDA and CDR2 is SQIVND in the germline V gene (reference sequence). Trimming left V 1 base short and J 0 bases short, with 10 bases between. CDR3 loop: CASSIGAALAKNIQYF. The CDR3 DNA reads as TGTGCCAGTAGTATAGGGGCAGCTTTAGCCAAAAACATTCAGTACTTC.

This CDR3 reads CASSEHSYEQYF. CDR3 DNA: TGTGCCAGCAGTGAGCACTCCTACGAGCAGTACTTC. This chain uses TRBV25-1 with TRBJ2-7; D is uncertain. V gave up 3 bases and J gave up 0 bases, with 3 bases separating them. Per the germline V gene, CDR1 is MGHDK and CDR2 is SYGVNS. This CDR3 is built from 12 residues.

CDR3 residues: CASSSVIQETQYF. The CDR3, as DNA: TGTGCCAGCAGCTCCGTCATCCAAGAGACCCAGTACTTC. V usage is TRBV11-2 and J usage is TRBJ2-5; D remains ambiguous. The V end lost 4 bases, the J end lost 1 base, and 7 bases lay between the germline ends. The CDR3 consists of 13 residues. CDR1 is SGHAT and CDR2 is FQNNGV in the germline V gene.

V and J are TRBV27 and TRBJ1-3, with D hard to call. Per the germline V gene, CDR1 is MNHEY and CDR2 is SMNVEV (reference sequence). The CDR3 is 15 amino acids. With 0 bases removed from V and 0 bases from J, the gap between germline ends came to 6 bases. The DNA of the CDR3 is TGTGCCAGCAGTTTATCAGCGATCTCTGGAAACACCATATATTTT. Protein: CASSLSAISGNTIYF.

V is TRBV2 and J is TRBJ2-1, with a tentative D call TRBD2 (7 bases). The CDR3 runs 18 residues. Trimming removed 4 bases at V and 2 bases at J, with 21 bases between. Germline V gene sequence: CDR1 SNHLY, CDR2 FYNNEI. The CDR3 protein is CASSGNPRGGGTYNEQFF. The DNA of the CDR3 is TGTGCCAGCAGTGGCAACCCAAGAGGGGGGGGAACCTACAATGAGCAGTTCTTC.

Comments on this clone: Other DNA sequences from this sample encode an identical CDR3 as well. V gene TRBV7-9 combines with J gene TRBJ2-3; the match to TRBD2 covers 7 bases. V lost 4 bases, J lost 4 bases, and 2 bases stayed unmatched. Germline V lookup: CDR1 SEHNR, CDR2 FQNEAQ (reference sequence). The CDR3 has 13 amino acids. The CDR3 bases are TGTGCCAGCAGCTGGGGGGGAGCAGATACGCAGTATTTT. This sequence encodes CASSWGGADTQYF.

The V gene is TRBV9, the J gene TRBJ2-3; 8 bases line up with TRBD2. V gave up 3 bases and J gave up 4 bases; unmatched junction bases: 10. CDR1 is SGDLS and CDR2 is YYNGEE in the germline V gene. The CDR3 extends over 16 amino acids. The CDR3 is CASSESRGGQADTQYF. Here the CDR3 DNA reads TGTGCCAGCAGCGAGAGTCGGGGGGGCCAGGCAGATACGCAGTATTTT.

This rearrangement joins TRBV5-4 to TRBJ2-7; D is ambiguous. Trimming took off 0 bases at V and 3 bases at J, with 10 bases between the two ends. From germline, CDR1 is SGHNT and CDR2 YYREEE (reference sequence). The CDR3 loop spans 14 amino acids. The CDR3 sequence is CASSLAGPLYEQYF. The CDR3 coding sequence is TGTGCCAGCAGCTTGGCTGGACCCCTCTACGAGCAGTACTTC.

The chain uses TRBV2 and TRBJ2-7, with D uncertain. CDR3 length: 14 residues. Germline assignment: CDR1 SNHLY and CDR2 FYNNEI. V was cut by 2 bases and J by 3 bases, with 11 bases left in between. Here the CDR3 reads CASSERSGSYEQYF. The CDR3 DNA reads TGTGCCAGCAGTGAAAGGTCCGGAAGCTACGAGCAGTACTTC. Complete variable domain (other parts from reference TRBV2 and TRBJ2-7): EPEVTQTPSHQVTQMGQEVILRCVPISNHLYFYWYRQILGQKVEFLVSFYNNEISEKSEIFDDQFSVERPDGSNFTLKIRSTKLEDSAMYFCASSERSGSYEQYFGPGTRLTVT.

This chain joins TRBV15 and TRBJ1-2, with 11 bases fitting TRBD1. The J segment lost 2 bases and the V segment lost 4 bases, leaving 3 bases of the junction unmatched. The germline V gene encodes CDR1 LNHNV and CDR2 YYDKDF (reference sequence). The CDR3 has 15 amino acids. CDR3 amino acids: CATSKGQGVNYGYTF. The CDR3 DNA follows: TGTGCCACCAGCAAGGGACAGGGGGTAAACTATGGCTACACCTTC.

This chain connects TRBV7-9 to TRBJ2-5, with 12 bases identical to TRBD2. The V segment lost 4 bases and the J segment 0 bases; nucleotides outside the gene matches: 6. CDR1 and CDR2 from the germline V gene are SEHNR and FQNEAQ (reference sequence). This CDR3 has 17 residues. For the CDR3, the DNA is TGTGCCAGCAGCTCCTTTCTAGCGGGAGGGTACCAAGAGACCCAGTACTTC. Its protein product is CASSSFLAGGYQETQYF.

The gene calls are TRBV27 and TRBJ2-1; D may correspond to TRBD1 or TRBD2 (5 bases each). V was trimmed by 5 bases and J by 6 bases, leaving 11 bases between them. The CDR3 is made up of 13 amino acids. Germline-derived CDR1 and CDR2 are MNHEY and SMNVEV (reference sequence). The CDR3 DNA reads as TGTGCCAGCAGTCCCGGGACGCTCAATGAGCAGTTCTTC. This sequence encodes CASSPGTLNEQFF.

The table lists this clone with a count of one. The V gene is TRBV5-4, the J gene TRBJ2-2; D not resolved. This CDR3 region has 16 residues. V was cut by 4 bases and J by 7 bases, with 20 bases left in between. Germline values: CDR1 SGHNT, CDR2 YYREEE (reference sequence). The DNA of the CDR3 is TGTGCCAGCAGCGAGCTAACCGGAACCAGCATCGGGGAGCTGTTTTTT. This translates into CASSELTGTSIGELFF.

The rearrangement links TRBV30 to TRBJ1-2; TRBD1 matches 9 bases. Per the germline V gene, CDR1 is GTSNPN and CDR2 is SVGIG (reference sequence). The CDR3 has 14 amino acids. V shed 5 bases, J shed 5 bases, and the junction held 9 bases outside the gene matches. CDR3 DNA: TGTGCCTGGGAAAATGGGGGACAGGGTTATGGCTACACCTTC. This gives the protein CAWENGGQGYGYTF.

The J gene is TRBJ2-7, the V gene TRBV6-1; D is unresolved. Looked up from germline, CDR1 is MNHNS and CDR2 is SASEGT. Trimming stripped 3 bases from V and 0 bases from J, with 6 bases between. The CDR3 loop spans 13 amino acids. The CDR3 DNA sequence: TGTGCCAGCAGTGACGGCAACTCCTACGAGCAGTACTTC. Residues: CASSDGNSYEQYF.

The chain combines TRBV9 with TRBJ1-2; D is ambiguous. The CDR3 covers 14 residues. Between the trimmed V and J ends, which lost 4 bases and 4 bases, there was a span of 14 bases. Germline CDR1 SGDLS, CDR2 YYNGEE. The CDR3 sequence: CASSLSGTLYGYTF. CDR3 sequence (DNA): TGTGCCAGCAGCCTTAGTGGCACCCTCTATGGCTACACCTTC.

This clone was detected only once. The sample contains more than one DNA sequence encoding this CDR3. The rearrangement uses TRBV7-9 and TRBJ2-7; a possible D gene is TRBD1 (5 bases). The germline gives CDR1 SEHNR, CDR2 FQNEAQ (reference sequence). V lost 5 bases and J 3 bases, leaving 8 bases between the germline ends. CDR3 size: 12 residues. CDR3 region: CASSAGHYEQYF. The DNA for the CDR3 is TGTGCCAGCAGCGCCGGACACTACGAGCAGTACTTC.

This chain connects TRBV29-1 to TRBJ2-2, with a tentative D call TRBD2 (6 bases). This CDR3 is built from 15 residues. The germline V gene has CDR1 SQVTM and CDR2 ANQGSEA. The ends were cut back, 6 bases at V and 1 base at J, with 15 bases in the middle. DNA of the CDR3: TGCAGCGTCCACATTGGGACTCAGAACACCGGGGAGCTGTTTTTT. This encodes CSVHIGTQNTGELFF.

The chain recombines TRBV5-1 with TRBJ2-7; 7 bases map to TRBD1. Germline-derived CDR1 and CDR2 are SGHRS and YFSETQ. Trimming removed 4 bases from V and 2 bases from J; junction bases left unmatched: 9. The length of the CDR3 is 15 residues. The CDR3 coding sequence is TGCGCCAGCAGCCCCCTCGGGACAGTTGCCTACGAGCAGTACTTC. It yields the protein CASSPLGTVAYEQYF.

The chain couples TRBV27 to TRBJ2-2; D possibly uses TRBD1 or TRBD2 (5 bases each). The CDR3 covers 14 residues. CDR1 MNHEY and CDR2 SMNVEV come from the germline V gene (reference sequence). The germline V and J ends were trimmed by 3 bases and 7 bases, with 12 bases remaining between them. CDR3 residues: CASSFGGVVGELFF. DNA for the CDR3: TGTGCCAGCAGTTTTGGGGGAGTGGTCGGGGAGCTGTTTTTT.

As concerns this clone: At the DNA level, this CDR3 is encoded by other sequences in the same sample as well. The V and J genes are TRBV7-6 and TRBJ2-7; D might be TRBD2 (5 bases). The V end was cut by 3 bases, the J end by 0 bases, with 6 bases between. Per the germline V gene, CDR1 is SGHVS and CDR2 is FNYEAQ. This CDR3 is 13 amino acids long. The CDR3 DNA reads as TGTGCCAGCAGCTTGCGGGCCTCCTACGAGCAGTACTTC. Encoded protein: CASSLRASYEQYF.

This clone was picked up many times. The chain uses TRBV30 and TRBJ1-3, with D unclear. V lost 5 bases and J 0 bases, leaving 2 bases between the germline ends. The germline gives CDR1 GTSNPN, CDR2 SVGIG (reference sequence). The length of the CDR3 is 11 residues. The DNA for the CDR3 is TGTGCCTGGCTCTCTGGAAACACCATATATTTT. Amino acids: CAWLSGNTIYF.

The genes are TRBV19 and TRBJ1-2; D is unclear. V was pared by 1 base and J by 6 bases, with 15 bases between. The CDR3 runs 15 residues. Germline V gene sequence: CDR1 LNHDA, CDR2 SQIVND (reference sequence). CDR3 coding DNA: TGTGCCAGTAGTATAGTATCGGGGATCCTTCATGGCTACACCTTC. It is translated as CASSIVSGILHGYTF.